The T cell receptor (beta chain) under discussion was sequenced for a study of blood T cell repertoires in COVID-19 (dated by TCRdb to about 2020). Context from the whole study: Samples from collaborators originated in the United States, Italy and Spain and spanned both the acute and convalescent phases of COVID-19. The prospective study material was composed of cDNA or gDNA derived from T cells, B-cell-depleted T cells, or PBMCs. Subjects who had been exposed to COVID-19, were actively infected with it, or had recovered from it provided the deeply sampled blood TCRbeta repertoires that made up the dataset. The repertoires were released in a freely available public database intended as a resource for research on the immune response to SARS-CoV-2. Samples were obtained from the ongoing ImmuneRACE study (first 160 participants) and from 1,254 subjects provided by 6 global collaborators. Nearly every sample came with metadata listing a de-identified subject ID, COVID-19 status, age in years and sex. HLA class I and class II types, where available, came from metadata supplied by the sample provider rather than from assay-based typing. What the research found in general, with its limitations: The amount of clinical and demographic metadata varied by source and participant and was provided uncurated.

Each collaborating institution followed its own protocols to collect whole blood in K2EDTA tubes. For TCRbeta analysis, collaborators shipped samples in one of three forms: frozen whole blood, isolated PBMCs, or DNA extracted from either of those sample types. The count of this clone is one. The target of this receptor is not known. No base-level quality is on record; no much larger clone is a single base apart. At the junction V is shortened by 3 bases and J by 5 bases; bases outside the gene matches: 8. Measured from the cysteine to the phenylalanine, the CDR3 is 16 residues long. The sequence is cut down to CDR3 DNA, 48 bases in frame from base 1. In the germline V gene (reference sequence), CDR1 corresponds to SGHNT and CDR2 to YYREEE. The immunoSEQ Assay, a bias-controlled multiplex PCR, was used to amplify TCRbeta CDR3 regions from genomic DNA. In the paper's pipeline: The number of nucleated cells in each sample was estimated from the amplification of reference gene primers within the assay. Sequence reads were collapsed and filtered to measure the absolute abundance of every unique TCRbeta CDR3 rearrangement. For each sample, productive Simpson clonality was calculated by taking the square root of Simpson's diversity index across productive rearrangements. The clones in this table, taken by TCRdb from immuneACCESS, are in-frame only. Not every clone is retained; where verified, under half of the shortfall comes from an unresolved V gene, and the cause of the rest is unknown. Clone size and V and J calls were adopted from that table, with D and trimming inferred from the DNA. Here the sample has over 30,000 clones; about nine tenths occur a single time. Clones ranked in the top ten supply roughly a tenth of the sample.

Material: peripheral blood. The sequence links TRBV5-4 to TRBJ2-3; the junction holds 11 bases that match TRBD2. The receptor's source is a man of 80 years or more with active COVID-19. DNA sequence: TGTGCCAGCAGCTCCGGACTAGCGGGCAGTTTAGATACGCAGTATTTT. The translation is CASSSGLAGSLDTQYF.